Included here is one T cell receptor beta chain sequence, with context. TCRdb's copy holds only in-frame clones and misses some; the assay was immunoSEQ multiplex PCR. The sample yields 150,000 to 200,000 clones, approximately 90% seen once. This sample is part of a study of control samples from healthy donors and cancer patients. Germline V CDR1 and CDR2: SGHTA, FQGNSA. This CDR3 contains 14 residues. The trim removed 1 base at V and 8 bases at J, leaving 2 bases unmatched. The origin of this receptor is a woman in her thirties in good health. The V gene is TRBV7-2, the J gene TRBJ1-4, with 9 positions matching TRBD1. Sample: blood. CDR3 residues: CASSLGDRGEKLFF. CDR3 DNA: TGTGCCAGCAGCTTAGGAGACAGGGGGGAAAAACTGTTTTTT. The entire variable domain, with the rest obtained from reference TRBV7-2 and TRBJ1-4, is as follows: GAGVSQSPSNKVTEKGKDVELRCDPISGHTALYWYRQSLGQGLEFLIYFQGNSAPDKSGLPSDRFSAERTGGSVSTLTIQRTQQEDSAVYLCASSLGDRGEKLFFGSGTQLSVL.